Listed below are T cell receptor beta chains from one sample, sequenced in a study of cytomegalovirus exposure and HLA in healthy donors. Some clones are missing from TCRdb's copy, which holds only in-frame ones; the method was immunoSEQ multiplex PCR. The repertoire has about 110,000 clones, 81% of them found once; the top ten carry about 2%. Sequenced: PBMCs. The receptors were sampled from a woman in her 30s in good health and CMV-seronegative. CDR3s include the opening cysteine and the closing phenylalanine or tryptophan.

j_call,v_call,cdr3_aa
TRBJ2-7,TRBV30,CAWSATYMTGGSYEQYF
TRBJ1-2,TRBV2,CASRQEKGYTF
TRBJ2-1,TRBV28,CASNEALWGLAFDEQFF
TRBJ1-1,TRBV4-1,CASSPYQTSNTEAFF
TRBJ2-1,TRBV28,CASSIISDNEQFF
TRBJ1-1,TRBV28,CASSLSRLRWNTEAFF
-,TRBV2,CASRVYRESEQYF
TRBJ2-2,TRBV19,CATSGLANTGELFF
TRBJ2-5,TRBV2,CASSAQTSGSVETQYF
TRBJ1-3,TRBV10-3,CAISESLGRGLGNTIYF
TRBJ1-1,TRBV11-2,CASSPTGLGGAFF
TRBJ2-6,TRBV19,CASSIGGSGANVLTF
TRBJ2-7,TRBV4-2,CASSHRRSSGAYEQYF
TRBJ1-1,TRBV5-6,CASSFPTTSTEAFF
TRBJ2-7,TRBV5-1,CASSLGGQPQSYEQYF
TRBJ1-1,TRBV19,CASSPGQVGSEAFF
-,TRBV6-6,CASRNGPGGPNEQYF
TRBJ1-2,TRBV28,CASIAQNHGYTF
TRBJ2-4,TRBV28,CASSFPGGRAKNIQYF
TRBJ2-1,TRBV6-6,CASSYSGSSYNEQFF
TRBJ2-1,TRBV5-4,CASSSTGGAGNEQFF
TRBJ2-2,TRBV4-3,CASSQGSGTATGELFF
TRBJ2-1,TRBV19,CASSIDQGEGSYNEQFF
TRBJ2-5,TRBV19,CASSIRGLEQYF
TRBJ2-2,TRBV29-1,CSVRQTNTGELFF
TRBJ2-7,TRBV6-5,CASSRSGRYEQYF
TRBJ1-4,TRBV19,CASLRTVTATNEKLFF
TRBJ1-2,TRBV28,CASSLSGAYTF
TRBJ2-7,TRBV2,CASSQISQGVGEQYF
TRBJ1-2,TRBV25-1,CASSDAGQGRSYTF
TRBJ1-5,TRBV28,CASSPNRGFDQPQHF
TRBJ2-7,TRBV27,CASSFRGRSSYEQYF
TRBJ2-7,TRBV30,CAWRGTTYYEQYF
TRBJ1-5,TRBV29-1,CSVVEGGGQPQHF
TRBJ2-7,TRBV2,CASSEAGQGDSYEQYF
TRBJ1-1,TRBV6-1,CASMDGGGQRTEAFF
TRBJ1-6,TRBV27,CASRETGSSYNSPLHF
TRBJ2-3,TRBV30,CAWSPLGGGSSPVGDTQYF
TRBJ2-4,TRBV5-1,CASSLVLGGGGDIQYF
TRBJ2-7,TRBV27,CASSIQDRAPQYF
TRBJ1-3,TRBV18,CASSPPTASGNTIYF
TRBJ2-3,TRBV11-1,CASSARDSADTQYF
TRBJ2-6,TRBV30,CATSGGGSGANVLTF
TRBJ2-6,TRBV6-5,CASSYSTPGANVLTF
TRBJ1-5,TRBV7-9,CASSLAGQGQPQHF
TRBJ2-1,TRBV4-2,CASSRLGLADYNEQFF
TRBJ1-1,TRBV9,CASSVGVGRQGMRMNTEAFF
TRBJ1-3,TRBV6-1,CASSVSRSHDTIYF
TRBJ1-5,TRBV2,CASSEGNRGLQPQHF
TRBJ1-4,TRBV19,CASSRRETTNEKLFF